Below, one T cell receptor beta chain is given with its context. The data originate from a study of blood T cell repertoires in COVID-19. Whole-study context: Both acute and convalescent COVID-19 samples were obtained from the United States, Italy and Spain. PBMCs, B-cell-depleted T cells, or T cells were the source of the cDNA or gDNA that made up the material.

The CDR3 spans 13 residues. Germline V gene data show CDR1 as LGHNA and CDR2 as YSLEER. V lost 0 bases and J lost 8, with 10 bases in between. Original processing methods: Cell counts per sample came from amplifying reference gene primers. Using immunoSEQ multiplex PCR, the repertoire was profiled, and TCRdb retains in-frame clones only, with some absent. That table gives V, J and clone size, and the DNA gave D and trimming. The profile shows 40,000 to 65,000 clones, 78% of them singletons. Material: peripheral blood. This receptor was taken from a human donor with active or convalescent COVID-19. The donor label of this sample is uncertain. J is TRBJ1-1 and V is TRBV4-3; D not resolved. For the CDR3, the DNA is TGCGCCAGCAGCCAAGATCGTTCGCTAGAAGCTTTCTTT. Translated, it gives CASSQDRSLEAFF.